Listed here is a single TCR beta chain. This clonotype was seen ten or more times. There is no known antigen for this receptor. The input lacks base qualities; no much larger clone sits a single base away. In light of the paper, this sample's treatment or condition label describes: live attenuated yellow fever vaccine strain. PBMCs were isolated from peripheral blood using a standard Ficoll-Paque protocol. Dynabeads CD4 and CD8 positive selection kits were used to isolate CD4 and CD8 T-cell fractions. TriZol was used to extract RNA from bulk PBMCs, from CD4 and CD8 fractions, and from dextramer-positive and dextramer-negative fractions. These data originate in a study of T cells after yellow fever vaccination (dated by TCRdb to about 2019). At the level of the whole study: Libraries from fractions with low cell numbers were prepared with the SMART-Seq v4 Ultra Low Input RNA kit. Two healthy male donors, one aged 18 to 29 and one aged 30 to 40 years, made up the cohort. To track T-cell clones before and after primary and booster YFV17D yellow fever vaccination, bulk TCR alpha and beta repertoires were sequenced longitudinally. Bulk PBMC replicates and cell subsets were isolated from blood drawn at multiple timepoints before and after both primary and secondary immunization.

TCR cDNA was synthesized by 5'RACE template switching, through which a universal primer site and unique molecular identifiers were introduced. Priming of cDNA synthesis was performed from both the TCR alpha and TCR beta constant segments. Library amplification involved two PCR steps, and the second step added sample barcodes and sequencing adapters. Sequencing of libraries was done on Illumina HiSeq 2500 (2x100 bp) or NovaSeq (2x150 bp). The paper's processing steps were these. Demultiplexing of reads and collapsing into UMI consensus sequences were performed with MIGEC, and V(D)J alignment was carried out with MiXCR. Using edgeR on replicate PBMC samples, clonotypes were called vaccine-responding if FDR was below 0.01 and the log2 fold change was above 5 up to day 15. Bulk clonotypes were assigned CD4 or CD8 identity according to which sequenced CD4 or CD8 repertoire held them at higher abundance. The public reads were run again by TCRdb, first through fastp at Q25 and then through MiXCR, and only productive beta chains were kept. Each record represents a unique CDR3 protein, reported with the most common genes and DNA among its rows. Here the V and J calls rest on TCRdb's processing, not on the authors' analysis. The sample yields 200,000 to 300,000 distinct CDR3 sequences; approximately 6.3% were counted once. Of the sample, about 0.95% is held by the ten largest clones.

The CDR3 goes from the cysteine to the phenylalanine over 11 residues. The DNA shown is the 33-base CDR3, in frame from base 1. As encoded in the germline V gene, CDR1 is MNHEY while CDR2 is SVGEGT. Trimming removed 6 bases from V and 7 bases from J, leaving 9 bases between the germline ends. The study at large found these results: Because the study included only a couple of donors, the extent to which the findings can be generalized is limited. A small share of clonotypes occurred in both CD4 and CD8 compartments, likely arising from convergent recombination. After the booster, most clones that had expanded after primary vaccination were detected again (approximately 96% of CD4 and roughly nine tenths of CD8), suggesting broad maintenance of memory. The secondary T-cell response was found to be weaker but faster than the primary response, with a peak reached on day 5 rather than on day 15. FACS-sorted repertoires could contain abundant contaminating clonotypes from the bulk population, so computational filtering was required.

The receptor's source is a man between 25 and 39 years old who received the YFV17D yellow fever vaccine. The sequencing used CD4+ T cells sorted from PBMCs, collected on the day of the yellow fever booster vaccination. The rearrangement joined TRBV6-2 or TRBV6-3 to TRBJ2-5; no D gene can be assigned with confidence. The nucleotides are TGTGCCAGCAGCCGCGGCGGGACCCAGTACTTC. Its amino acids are CASSRGGTQYF.